Below are 24 T cell receptor beta chains sequenced from a single sample in a study of T-cell memory formation after mild COVID-19. Via MiXCR, TCRdb re-called the 5' RACE reads, giving one row per CDR3 protein. The sample yields about 130,000 distinct CDR3 sequences, less than 6.5% seen once. The sequenced sample consisted of PBMCs or a T cell subset sorted from them (not recorded which). These receptors originate from an adult woman who had mild COVID-19 (a few samples of this study predate the infection). Cell type and time point are not known.

J is TRBJ2-5 and V is TRBV4-1; TRBD2 aligns across 16 bases. This CDR3 is built from 21 residues. The germline CDR1 and CDR2 sequences are MGHRA and YSYEKL. Unmatched junction bases numbered 14, after V lost 0 bases and J lost 4 bases. The CDR3 nucleotides are TGCGCCAGCAGCCAAGAGCCGGGACTAGCGGGGGGGCCCAGGCGCGGAGAGACCCAGTACTTC. This encodes CASSQEPGLAGGPRRGETQYF.

This clonotype was observed a few times. This chain connects TRBV6-2 or TRBV6-3 to TRBJ2-7; the match to TRBD2 covers 9 bases. Unmatched junction bases numbered 1, after V lost 6 bases and J lost 4 bases. There are 12 residues in the CDR3. Germline CDR1 is MNHEY and CDR2 is SVGEGT. CDR3 sequence: CASRTSGYEQYF. The CDR3 nucleotides are TGTGCCAGCAGGACTAGCGGTTACGAGCAGTACTTC.

This CDR3 is CATSSPGTGLNEQFF. In DNA form, the CDR3 reads TGTGCCACCAGCAGTCCCGGGACAGGGTTAAATGAGCAGTTCTTC. The gene calls are TRBV15 and TRBJ2-1; 9 positions agree with TRBD1. Germline loops: CDR1 LNHNV, CDR2 YYDKDF (reference sequence). The trim removed 3 bases at V and 7 bases at J, leaving 7 bases unmatched. The CDR3 has 15 residues. Together with reference TRBV15 and TRBJ2-1, the CDR3 gives the full variable domain: DAMVIQNPRYQVTQFGKPVTLSCSQTLNHNVMYWYQQKSSQAPKLLFHYYDKDFNNEADTPDNFQSRRPNTSFCFLDIRSPGLGDTAMYLCATSSPGTGLNEQFFGPGTRLTVL.

This clonotype has just a few counts. J is TRBJ1-5 and V is TRBV5-5; 7 nucleotides match TRBD1. J lost 6 bases, V lost 4 bases, and 7 bases had no gene match. The CDR3 has 14 amino acids. The germline gives CDR1 SGHKS, CDR2 YYEKEE (reference sequence). Here the CDR3 reads CASSVGTAGQPQHF. The CDR3 coding sequence is TGTGCCAGCAGCGTCGGGACAGCGGGTCAGCCCCAGCATTTT. Full variable domain (rest looked up from reference TRBV5-5 and TRBJ1-5): DAGVTQSPTHLIKTRGQQVTLRCSPISGHKSVSWYQQVLGQGPQFIFQYYEKEERGRGNFPDRFSARQFPNYSSELNVNALLLGDSALYLCASSVGTAGQPQHFGDGTRLSIL.

The chain uses TRBV2 and TRBJ2-1, with D maybe TRBD2 (6 bases). The CDR3 contains 16 residues. The ends were cut back, 6 bases at V and 0 bases at J, with 15 bases in the middle. Germline CDR1 SNHLY, CDR2 FYNNEI. In DNA form, the CDR3 reads TGTGCCAGCAGAGGAGGGTCAACGAGCTCCTACAATGAGCAGTTCTTC. Its protein is CASRGGSTSSYNEQFF. The full variable domain, in which reference TRBV2 and TRBJ2-1 provide the parts outside the CDR3, is EPEVTQTPSHQVTQMGQEVILRCVPISNHLYFYWYRQILGQKVEFLVSFYNNEISEKSEIFDDQFSVERPDGSNFTLKIRSTKLEDSAMYFCASRGGSTSSYNEQFFGPGTRLTVL.

This clonotype appeared many times. The V call is TRBV3-1, the J call TRBJ2-3, with D perhaps TRBD2 (6 bases). Per germline, CDR1 LGHDT and CDR2 YNNKEL (reference sequence). The CDR3 is 15 amino acids. The V and J ends lost 1 base and 9 bases respectively, with 17 bases between them. The CDR3 nucleotides read TGTGCCAGCAGCCAAGGAGGATGGGGCGGGGCGACGCAGTATTTT. Amino acid sequence: CASSQGGWGGATQYF.

The V gene is TRBV6-5, the J gene TRBJ2-1; 12 positions agree with TRBD2. V was clipped by 6 bases and J by 3 bases; unmatched bases: 3. Germline values: CDR1 MNHEY, CDR2 SVGAGI. CDR3 length: 15 amino acids. The CDR3 nucleotides are TGTGCCAGCAGGGCTAGCGGGAGGGACTACAATGAGCAGTTCTTC. This gives the protein CASRASGRDYNEQFF.

This clonotype was recorded many times. The rearrangement uses TRBV7-3 and TRBJ2-1; 11 nucleotides agree with TRBD1. The CDR3 loop spans 14 amino acids. Germline V CDR1 and CDR2: SGHTA, FQGTGA. V lost 4 bases and J lost 9; bases outside the gene matches: 5. The CDR3 coding sequence is TGTGCCAGCAGCTCCGGACAGGGGGCGAGTGAGCAGTTCTTC. Residues: CASSSGQGASEQFF.

This clonotype occurred many times. CDR3 coding DNA: TGTGCCACCAGTGAACCTAGACAGGGGAACACCGGGGAGCTGTTTTTT. Translation: CATSEPRQGNTGELFF. This chain connects TRBV24-1 to TRBJ2-2; 7 positions match TRBD1. Germline trimming cut 4 bases from V and 1 base from J; bases unmatched to any gene: 5. The CDR3 loop spans 16 amino acids. Germline assignment: CDR1 KGHDR and CDR2 SFDVKD.

This clonotype was seen ten or more times. The chain links TRBV20-1 to TRBJ2-5; tentatively, D is TRBD2 (5 bases). The germline CDR1 and CDR2 sequences are DFQATT and SNEGSKA (reference sequence). This CDR3 spans 13 amino acids. V was pared by 0 bases and J by 5 bases, with 10 bases between. CDR3 DNA sequence: TGCAGTGCTAGAGATGCGGGTGGGGAGACCCAGTACTTC. Protein sequence: CSARDAGGETQYF.

V gene TRBV18 combines with J gene TRBJ1-1; the D gene is possibly TRBD1 (5 bases). Germline V gene data show CDR1 as KGHSH and CDR2 as LQKENI. Trimming removed 3 bases from V and 8 bases from J, with 13 bases in between. CDR3 size: 13 residues. As DNA, the CDR3 is TGTGCCAGCTCACCGCCCAGGGTTGGAGAAGCTTTCTTT. Translating it yields CASSPPRVGEAFF. Full variable domain (rest looked up from reference TRBV18 and TRBJ1-1): NAGVMQNPRHLVRRRGQEARLRCSPMKGHSHVYWYRQLPEEGLKFMVYLQKENIIDESGMPKERFSAEFPKEGPSILRIQQVVRGDSAAYFCASSPPRVGEAFFGQGTRLTVV.

This clonotype turned up a few times. DNA of the CDR3: TGTGCCAGCAGTCAGAGCGGGGGGTCTTACTACGAGCAGTACTTC. Its translation is CASSQSGGSYYEQYF. This sequence joins TRBV2 and TRBJ2-7, with 9 bases aligning to TRBD2. Germline assignment: CDR1 SNHLY and CDR2 FYNNEI. V lost 5 bases, J lost 3 bases, and 8 bases stayed unmatched. This CDR3 contains 15 residues.

V usage is TRBV9 and J usage is TRBJ2-5; 7 bases match TRBD2. The germline V gene encodes CDR1 SGDLS and CDR2 YYNGEE. This CDR3 contains 15 residues. Unmatched junction bases numbered 5, after V lost 1 base and J lost 2 bases. CDR3 in amino acids: CASSVSGGGQETQYF. The DNA for the CDR3 is TGTGCCAGCAGCGTATCGGGAGGAGGGCAAGAGACCCAGTACTTC.

This chain links TRBV4-1 with TRBJ2-7, with D perhaps TRBD2 (5 bases). The V gene's germline CDR1 is MGHRA and CDR2 YSYEKL. V dropped 4 bases and J dropped 2 bases, with 36 bases sitting between them. The length of the CDR3 is 22 residues. In DNA, the CDR3 is TGCGCCAGCAGCCGTATTATTCTACGCTCCTCCCTTTTTTTGGAGGTAACCTACGAGCAGTACTTC. This encodes CASSRIILRSSLFLEVTYEQYF.

This clonotype was observed a handful of times. The chain combines TRBV7-3 with TRBJ2-7; D is perhaps TRBD1 (7 bases). CDR3 size: 15 residues. Per the germline V gene, CDR1 is SGHTA and CDR2 is FQGTGA. The V end lost 1 base, the J end lost 5 bases, and 15 bases lay between the germline ends. CDR3 sequence: CASSLSGTEGNEQYF. The CDR3 DNA reads TGTGCCAGCAGCTTAAGCGGGACAGAAGGGAACGAGCAGTACTTC.

This clonotype came up many times. V usage is TRBV9 and J usage is TRBJ1-2; 8 positions match TRBD1. The CDR3 contains 15 residues. The junction had 7 bases not matched to a gene; V was cut back by 4 bases and J by 2 bases. Germline V CDR1 and CDR2: SGDLS, YYNGEE. CDR3: CASSQTQGGNYGYTF. DNA for the CDR3: TGTGCCAGCAGCCAAACACAGGGGGGAAACTATGGCTACACCTTC.

The sample holds a few counts of this clonotype. V and J are TRBV27 and TRBJ2-7, with D unresolved. The ends were cut back, 0 bases at V and 2 bases at J, with 11 bases in the middle. Germline CDR1 is MNHEY and CDR2 is SMNVEV (reference sequence). The CDR3 runs to 15 residues. The CDR3 DNA sequence: TGTGCCAGCAGTTTATCTTCCCTTACCCCCTACGAGCAGTACTTC. Translation: CASSLSSLTPYEQYF.

This clonotype was recorded many times. The rearrangement joins TRBV5-1 to TRBJ1-1; no clear D. The length of the CDR3 is 15 residues. Deletions cut 4 bases from V and 1 base from J, with 14 bases between. Looked up from germline, CDR1 is SGHRS and CDR2 is YFSETQ. CDR3 sequence (DNA): TGCGCCAGCAGCCCGGAGCTTTACCCGAACACTGAAGCTTTCTTT. Its translation is CASSPELYPNTEAFF.

V is TRBV7-9 and J is TRBJ2-5; TRBD2 is a possible D gene (5 bases). This CDR3 comprises 15 residues. Trimming took off 0 bases at V and 5 bases at J, with 13 bases between the two ends. From germline, CDR1 is SEHNR and CDR2 FQNEAQ (reference sequence). In DNA form, the CDR3 reads TGTGCCAGCAGCTTAGCGGTTGGGAGCCTGGAGACCCAGTACTTC. This encodes CASSLAVGSLETQYF.

This clonotype was recorded many times. The chain uses TRBV10-2 and TRBJ2-7; no definite D call. The CDR3 runs 13 residues. V gave up 6 bases and J gave up 0 bases, with 9 bases separating them. Per the germline V gene, CDR1 is WSHSY and CDR2 is SAAADI. The CDR3 protein is CASSPLGSYEQYF. CDR3 nucleotide sequence: TGCGCCAGCAGCCCCCTGGGCTCCTACGAGCAGTACTTC.

This clonotype came up many times. This chain links TRBV7-2 with TRBJ2-7; TRBD1 aligns across 9 bases. The V gene end was trimmed by 8 bases and the J gene end by 4 bases; junction bases not matched to a gene: 0. This CDR3 has 11 amino acids. CDR1 is SGHTA and CDR2 is FQGNSA in the germline V gene. CDR3 DNA sequence: TGTGCCAGCGGACAGGGGTACGAGCAGTACTTC. Its translation: CASGQGYEQYF.

This clonotype was seen repeatedly, ten times or more. The chain carries TRBV7-3 and TRBJ2-1; tentatively, D is TRBD2 (6 bases). Germline values: CDR1 SGHTA, CDR2 FQGTGA. This CDR3 is 15 amino acids long. Deletions cut 4 bases from V and 2 bases from J, with 12 bases between. CDR3 coding DNA: TGTGCCAGCAGCTCTAGCGCCGGGGCCTACAATGAGCAGTTCTTC. Protein: CASSSSAGAYNEQFF. Drawing the rest from reference TRBV7-3 and TRBJ2-1, the complete variable domain is GAGVSQTPSNKVTEKGKYVELRCDPISGHTALYWYRQSLGQGPEFLIYFQGTGAADDSGLPNDRFFAVRPEGSVSTLKIQRTERGDSAVYLCASSSSAGAYNEQFFGPGTRLTVL.

In this sample, this clonotype turned up many times. The chain couples TRBV18 to TRBJ2-3, with 8 positions matching TRBD1. With 8 bases clipped from V and 4 bases from J, the junction kept 8 bases outside the gene matches. Germline CDR1 is KGHSH and CDR2 is LQKENI. The CDR3 covers 14 residues. DNA of the CDR3: TGTGCCAGCGGCCCAGACAGGGGCGCAGATACGCAGTATTTT. It specifies CASGPDRGADTQYF.

This sequence joins TRBV15 and TRBJ2-3, with TRBD1 as a possible D gene (5 bases). The CDR3 is made up of 13 amino acids. In germline, CDR1 is LNHNV, CDR2 YYDKDF (reference sequence). The V end was cut by 3 bases, the J end by 5 bases, with 9 bases between. The DNA of the CDR3 is TGTGCCACCAGCAGGCAGGGTCTAGATACGCAGTATTTT. Protein sequence: CATSRQGLDTQYF.